This T cell receptor beta chain was identified during a study of T cells after yellow fever vaccination. TCR cDNA, made by 5'RACE template switching, carried an added universal primer site and UMIs. TCRdb analysed the 5' RACE reads with MiXCR anew, one entry per CDR3 protein. Of 600,000 to 750,000 distinct CDR3 sequences in the sample, roughly 12% were seen once. Only a few counts were recorded for this clonotype. Antigen specificity is unknown. V trimming: 1 base; J trimming: 3 bases; junction bases outside the gene matches: 5. There are 15 residues in the CDR3. Notes on the study in general: A limited proportion of clonotypes was detected within both the CD4 and CD8 compartments. Any FACS-sorted repertoire could hold abundant clonotypes that contaminate it from the bulk population.

The rearrangement uses TRBV12-3 or TRBV12-4 and TRBJ2-5; 7 nucleotides line up with TRBD1. The TCR comes from a man aged 30 to 39 who received the YFV17D yellow fever vaccine. The specimen comprised PBMCs, sampled on the day of the yellow fever booster vaccination. The CDR3: CASSLDWDREETQYF. The CDR3 nucleotides are TGTGCCAGCAGTTTAGACTGGGACAGAGAAGAGACCCAGTACTTC.